This entry describes one T cell receptor beta chain. It lacks a known antigen. One junction end does not reproduce the germline sequence, and a read error may be involved. CDR3 length: 14 amino acids, cysteine to phenylalanine. CDR3 DNA only is kept here, 42 bases in frame from base 1. Whole blood was collected in K2EDTA tubes by collaborating institutions according to the institutions' own protocols. Collaborator samples were shipped for TCRbeta analysis as frozen whole blood, isolated PBMCs, or DNA extracted from either sample type. The data originate from a study of blood T cell repertoires in COVID-19 (TCRdb year 2020). General notes on the study: Samples covering the acute and convalescent phases of COVID-19 were provided by collaborators in the United States, Italy and Spain. The prospective study material was composed of cDNA or gDNA derived from T cells, B-cell-depleted T cells, or PBMCs. Deeply sampled blood TCRbeta repertoires from subjects exposed to, actively infected with, or recovered from COVID-19 were included in the dataset. The repertoires were made available in a free public database intended to serve as a resource for research on the immune response to SARS-CoV-2. The samples were drawn from the first 160 participants of the ongoing ImmuneRACE study and from 1,254 subjects provided by 6 global collaborators. A de-identified subject ID, COVID-19 status, age in years and sex were almost always included in the sample metadata. Where available, HLA class I and class II types were taken from metadata supplied by the sample provider and were not determined by assay-based typing. Summary of the overall study and its limitations: The quantity of clinical and demographic metadata differed by source and by participant and was supplied without curation.

TCRbeta CDR3 regions were amplified from genomic DNA by means of the immunoSEQ Assay, a bias-controlled multiplex PCR. Under the source paper's analysis protocol: The number of nucleated cells in each sample was estimated by amplification of reference gene primers within the assay. Sequence reads were collapsed and filtered to measure the absolute abundance of every unique TCRbeta CDR3 rearrangement. For each sample, productive Simpson clonality was calculated as the square root of Simpson's diversity index over productive rearrangements. As stored in TCRdb, this immuneACCESS dataset retains in-frame rearrangements with V and J assigned. A fraction of the clones does not appear; measured against another copy, unresolved V genes explain less than half of the discrepancy, and the remainder lacks a known reason. D and trimming come from the DNA, and the V and J calls and clone size come from that table. Here the sample has 400,000 to 550,000 clones; about 89% occur a single time. Approximately 4.5% of the sample rests with the top ten.

The receptor was isolated from a woman between 25 and 40 years old with acute or convalescent COVID-19. Input material: peripheral blood. The rearrangement combines TRBV23-1 with TRBJ2-7, and TRBD1 aligns with 7 junction nucleotides. TRBV23-1 is an ORF for which the function is uncertain. At the DNA level, the sequence is TGCGCCAGCACTCAATTGGGACAGTTTTACGAGCAGTACTTC. The translation is CASTQLGQFYEQYF.